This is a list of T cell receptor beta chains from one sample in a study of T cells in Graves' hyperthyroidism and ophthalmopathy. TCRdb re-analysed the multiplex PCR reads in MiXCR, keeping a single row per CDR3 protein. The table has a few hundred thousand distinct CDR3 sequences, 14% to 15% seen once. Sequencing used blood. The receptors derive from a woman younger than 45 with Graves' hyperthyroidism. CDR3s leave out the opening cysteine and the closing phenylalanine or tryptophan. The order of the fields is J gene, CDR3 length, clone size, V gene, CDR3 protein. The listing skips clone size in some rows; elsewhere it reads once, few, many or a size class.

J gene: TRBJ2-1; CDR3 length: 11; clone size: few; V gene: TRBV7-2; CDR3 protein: ASSLDWYNEQF
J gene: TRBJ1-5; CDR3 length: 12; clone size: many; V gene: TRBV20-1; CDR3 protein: SAREGSGNQPQH
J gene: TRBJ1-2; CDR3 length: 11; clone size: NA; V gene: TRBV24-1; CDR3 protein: ATSDFGESGYT
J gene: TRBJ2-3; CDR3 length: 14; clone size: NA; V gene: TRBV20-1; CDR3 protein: SALGLAGVYTDTQY
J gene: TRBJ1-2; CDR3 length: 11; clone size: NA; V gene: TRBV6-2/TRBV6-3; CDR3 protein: ASNPQGGGGYT
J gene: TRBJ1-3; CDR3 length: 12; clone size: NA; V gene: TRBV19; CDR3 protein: ASSMESSGNTIY
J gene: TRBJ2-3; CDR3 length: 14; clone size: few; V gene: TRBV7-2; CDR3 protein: ASSLAASARWDTQY
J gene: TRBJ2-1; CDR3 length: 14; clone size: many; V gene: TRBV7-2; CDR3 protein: ASSFLGLAGRNEQF
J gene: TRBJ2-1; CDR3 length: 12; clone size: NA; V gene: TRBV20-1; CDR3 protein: SASASGLYNEQF
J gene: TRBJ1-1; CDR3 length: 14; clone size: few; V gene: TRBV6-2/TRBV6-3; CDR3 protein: ASSSSDRAGDTEAF
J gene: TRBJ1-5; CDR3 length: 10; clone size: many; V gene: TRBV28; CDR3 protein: ASSRVGQPQH
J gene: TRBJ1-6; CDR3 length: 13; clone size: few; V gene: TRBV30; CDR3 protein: AWSGSVAYNSPLH
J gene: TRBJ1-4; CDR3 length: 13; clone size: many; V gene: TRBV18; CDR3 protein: ASSPPNRVGEKLF
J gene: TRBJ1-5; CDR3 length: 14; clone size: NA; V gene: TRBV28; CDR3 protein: ASSFWDRVSNQPQH
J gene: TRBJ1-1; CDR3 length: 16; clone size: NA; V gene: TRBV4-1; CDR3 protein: ASSRGTGISDLNTEAF
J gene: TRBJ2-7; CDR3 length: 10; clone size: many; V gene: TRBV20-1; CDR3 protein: SASAGGGEQY
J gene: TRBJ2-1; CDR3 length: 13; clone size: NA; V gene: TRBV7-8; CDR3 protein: ASSLEYSGISEQF
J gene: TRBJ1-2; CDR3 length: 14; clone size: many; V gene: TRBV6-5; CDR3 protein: ASSYSSSLGPLGYT
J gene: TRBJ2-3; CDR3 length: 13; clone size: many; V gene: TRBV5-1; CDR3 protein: ASSLESHTADTQY
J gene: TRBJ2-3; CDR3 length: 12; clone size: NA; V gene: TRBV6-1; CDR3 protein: AVKGTGFTDTQY
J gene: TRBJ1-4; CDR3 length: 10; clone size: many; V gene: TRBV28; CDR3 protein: ASTGRREKLF
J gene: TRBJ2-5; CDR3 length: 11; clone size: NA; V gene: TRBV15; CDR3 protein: ATSRAVPETQY
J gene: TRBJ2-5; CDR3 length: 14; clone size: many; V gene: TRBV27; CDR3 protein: ASRLGGGKVKETQY
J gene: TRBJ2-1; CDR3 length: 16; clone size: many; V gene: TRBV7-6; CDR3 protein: ASSLIPSGDRVHMGQF
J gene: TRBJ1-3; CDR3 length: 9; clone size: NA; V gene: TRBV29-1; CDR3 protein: SVARGNTIY
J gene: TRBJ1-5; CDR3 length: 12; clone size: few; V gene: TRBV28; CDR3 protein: ASSLSNLNQPQH
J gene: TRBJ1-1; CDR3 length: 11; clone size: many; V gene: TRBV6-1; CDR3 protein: ASIVQMNTEAF
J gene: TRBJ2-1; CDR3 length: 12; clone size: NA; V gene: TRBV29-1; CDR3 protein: SVPADRGNDEQF
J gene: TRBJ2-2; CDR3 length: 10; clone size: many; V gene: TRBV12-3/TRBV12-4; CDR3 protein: ASYETHGELF
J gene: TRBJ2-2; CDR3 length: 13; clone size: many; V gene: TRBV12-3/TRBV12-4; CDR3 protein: ASRKSDWTTGELF
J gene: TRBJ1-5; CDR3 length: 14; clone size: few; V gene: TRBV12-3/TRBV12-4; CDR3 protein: ASSLGGLWTNQPQH
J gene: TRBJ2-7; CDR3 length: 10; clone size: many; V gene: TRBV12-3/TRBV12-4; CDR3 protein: ASSLTSGEQY
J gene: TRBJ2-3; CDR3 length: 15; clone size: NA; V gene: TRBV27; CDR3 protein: ASSSPTGLAGADTQY
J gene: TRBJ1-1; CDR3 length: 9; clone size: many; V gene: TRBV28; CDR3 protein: ANKGGGEAF
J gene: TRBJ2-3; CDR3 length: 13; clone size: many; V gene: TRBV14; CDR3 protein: ASREAGSPADTQY
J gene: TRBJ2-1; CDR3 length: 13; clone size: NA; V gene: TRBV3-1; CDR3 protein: ASSQGRPRGDEQF
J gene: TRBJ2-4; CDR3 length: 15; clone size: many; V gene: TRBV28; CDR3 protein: ASSFPQQGASKNIQY
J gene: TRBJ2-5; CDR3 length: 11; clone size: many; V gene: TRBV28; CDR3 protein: ASSLRAQETQY
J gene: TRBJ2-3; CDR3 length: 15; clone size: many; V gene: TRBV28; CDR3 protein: ASRGWTGASSTDTQY
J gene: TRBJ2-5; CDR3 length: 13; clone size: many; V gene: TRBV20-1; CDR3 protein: SATSGTGGSETQY
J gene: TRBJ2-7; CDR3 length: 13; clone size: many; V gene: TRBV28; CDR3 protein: ASSLFAGGPYEQY
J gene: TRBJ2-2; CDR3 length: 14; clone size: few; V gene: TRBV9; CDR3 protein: ASSGMTGWNTGELF
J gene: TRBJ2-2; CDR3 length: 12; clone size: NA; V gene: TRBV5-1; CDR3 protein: ASSPTLNTGELF
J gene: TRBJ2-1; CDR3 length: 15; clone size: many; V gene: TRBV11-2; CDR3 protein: ASSLQRDVSSYNEQF
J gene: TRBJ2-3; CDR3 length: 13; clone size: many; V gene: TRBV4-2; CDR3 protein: ASSPGLASTDTQY
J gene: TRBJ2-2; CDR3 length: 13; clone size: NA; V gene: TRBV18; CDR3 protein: ASSPGQSNTGELF
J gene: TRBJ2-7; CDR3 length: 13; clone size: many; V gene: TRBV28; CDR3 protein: ASGLRTGGRYEQY
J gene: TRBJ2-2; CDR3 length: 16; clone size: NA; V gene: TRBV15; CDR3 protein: ATSNRRLAGVHTGELF
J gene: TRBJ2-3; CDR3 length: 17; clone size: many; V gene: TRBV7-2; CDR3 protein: ASSLVPGGLAGDMDTQY
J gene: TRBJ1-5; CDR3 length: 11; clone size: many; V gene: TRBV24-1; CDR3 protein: ATSEPGNQPQH
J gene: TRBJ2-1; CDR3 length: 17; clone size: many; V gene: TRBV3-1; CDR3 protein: ASSLFSGTSGSLHNEQF
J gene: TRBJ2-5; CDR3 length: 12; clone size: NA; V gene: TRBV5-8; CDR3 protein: ASSPDRAEETQY
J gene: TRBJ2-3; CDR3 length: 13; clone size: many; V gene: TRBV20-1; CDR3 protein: SAILLALSTDTQY
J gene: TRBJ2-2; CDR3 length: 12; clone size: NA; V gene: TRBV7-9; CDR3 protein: ASSSTGMSGELF
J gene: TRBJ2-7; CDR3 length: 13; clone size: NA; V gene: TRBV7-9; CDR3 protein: ASSPTGTGTNEQY
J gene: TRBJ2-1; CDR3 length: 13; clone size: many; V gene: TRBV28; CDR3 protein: ASSPLRNIDNEQF
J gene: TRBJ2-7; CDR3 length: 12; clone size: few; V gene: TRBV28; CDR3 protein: ASSPRFRAYEQY
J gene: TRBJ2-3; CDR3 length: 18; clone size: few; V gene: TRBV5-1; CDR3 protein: ASSSEGLAGGVFARDTQY
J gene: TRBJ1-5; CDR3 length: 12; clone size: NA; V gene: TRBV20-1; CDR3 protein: SARDAGVVQPQH